This T cell receptor beta chain was recovered during a study of Graves' ophthalmopathy and Graves' hyperthyroidism (dated by TCRdb to 2017 to 2018). Study-wide context: Peripheral blood was collected at initial diagnosis, prior to any treatment. The study used signatures of the TCR beta repertoire to tell Graves' ophthalmopathy apart from Graves' hyperthyroidism and to predict which patients would progress to ophthalmopathy. In total, 135 blood samples were TCR-sequenced: around 42 ophthalmopathy, some 72 hyperthyroidism and roughly 17 hyperthyroidism-to-ophthalmopathy patients. T-cell repertoires of thyroid tissue and blood were compared in 5 or 6 hyperthyroidism patients. A discovery set of 95 to 100 patients (around 44 ophthalmopathy, 55 to 65 stable hyperthyroidism) was enrolled to explore V-J signatures distinguishing ophthalmopathy from hyperthyroidism. An independent validation cohort comprised 18 to 20 hyperthyroidism patients and some 16 patients who later progressed from hyperthyroidism to ophthalmopathy. Once sampling was done, hyperthyroidism patients were given methimazole at a starting dose of 30 mg daily, while ophthalmopathy patients were given high-dose intravenous methylprednisolone. The 75 to 100 discovery patients were randomly split 7:3 into training and test sets.

Hyperthyroidism was defined as stable when no progression to ophthalmopathy occurred within 18 months of follow-up. Hyperthyroidism patients were newly diagnosed, were aged 18 to 65 years, and had a disease duration under 2 months. Anyone with other autoimmune diseases, uncontrolled infections, pregnancy or lactation was excluded from the study. Clinical symptoms, serum thyroxine, TRAb, thyroid ultrasound and orbital computed tomography formed the basis of the diagnosis. PBMCs were isolated from more than 8 ml of fresh peripheral blood by Ficoll-Paque density gradient centrifugation. Total RNA was extracted using Trizol reagent, and RNA quality was checked on an Agilent 2100 Bioanalyzer. For repertoire sequencing, TCR beta CDR3 regions were amplified from RNA transcripts. HTBI primers and the Qiagen OneStep RT-PCR kit were used in a first-round RT-PCR, which was followed by a second-round multiplex PCR, size selection and purification. The libraries underwent paired-end sequencing with 100 bp reads on an Illumina HiSeq2000. The original methods were these. SOAPnuke was used to process the reads, removing any read that contained adapters or uncalled bases, had a mean Phred below 15, or lacked an exact match to the constant primer or identifier. COPE v1.2.5 was used to merge high-quality paired reads. Clonotypes were defined as unique nucleotide sequences and were aligned to IMGT TRB V, D and J references using MiTCR v1.1. Analysis was restricted to V-J combinations with a frequency above 0.0001, which covered 99.2% of repertoires. For each V-J combination, a TCR clonal expansion and chaos score was defined as the ratio of F50 clonal expansion to chaos observed in the TCRdist matrix. Features were reduced by Welch's t-statistics and random forest to approximately 13 V-J combinations, which fed a naive Bayes classifier. Thyroid-blood repertoire similarity was quantified with the Morisita-Horn index. The public reads were reanalyzed by TCRdb: fastp trimming at Q25, MiXCR alignment, in-frame beta chains only. Records with the same CDR3 protein are collapsed into one entry carrying the most frequent genes and DNA. TCRdb's processing, not the authors' own work, is the source of the V and J calls. For this sample the table gives approximately 380,000 distinct CDR3 sequences, of which under 25% were detected only once. Of the sample, roughly 3% is held by the ten largest clones.

The paper's findings and limits, for the study overall: The 13-signature model separated ophthalmopathy from stable hyperthyroidism with 85% to 90% sensitivity and 81.08% specificity in cross-validation, and 80%/75% in the test set. In validation, the model predicted ophthalmopathy progression with roughly 68% sensitivity and 72.22% specificity; eleven to twelve predicted patients were CT-confirmed with GO in a median of approximately 6.5 months. Sample size was not predetermined statistically, and investigators were not blinded to group allocation. Most expanded thyroid clonotypes with frequency above 0.001 were also detected in blood, suggesting blood repertoires may reflect the thyroid immune response.

This clonotype has ten or more counts. Which antigen it targets is not known. No clone much larger than this one lies a single base away; base qualities are absent. The V end loses 5 bases and the J end loses 2 bases, and a stretch of 5 bases separates them. The germline V gene gives CDR1 as KGHDR and CDR2 as SFDVKD. The CDR3 contains 12 residues, cysteine and phenylalanine counted. The read is trimmed to its CDR3 DNA, 36 bases read in frame from base 1. The clonotype comes from a woman in her late teens or twenties with stable Graves' hyperthyroidism. Donor details come from another sample of the same person, matched by shared clones. The chain is made from TRBV24-1 and TRBJ1-2, and perhaps TRBD1 as D gene, on 5 matching bases. Source material: peripheral blood. The DNA reads TGTGCCACCAGTGCAGGGAACTATGGCTACACCTTC. Its coded protein is CATSAGNYGYTF.